Shown below are 9 T cell receptor beta chains from a single sample sequenced in a study of CD8+ T cells in alopecia areata (dated by TCRdb to the late 2010s). Libraries came from the immunoSEQ multiplex PCR assay. RNA was extracted from all samples and reverse transcribed into cDNA as template for TCR sequencing. TCRdb holds this immuneACCESS table with in-frame rearrangements only. Some clones are missing; in checked studies, unresolved V genes explain under half, and the rest has no known cause. For this sample there are over 60,000 clones; about 43% appear just once. The leading ten clones occupy roughly 22% of the sample. The sample's treatment or condition, from its label and the paper: oral pan-JAK inhibitor, 5-10 mg twice daily. Here the sequenced sample was CD8+ T cells sorted from blood, taken at roughly week 36, from a patient treated with tofacitinib. These receptors all stem from a human donor with alopecia areata.

The table lists this clone with a few counts. The V call is TRBV5-1, the J call TRBJ1-1, with D maybe TRBD1 (5 bases). Germline loops: CDR1 SGHRS, CDR2 YFSETQ. V was trimmed by 6 bases and J by 4 bases, leaving 7 bases between them. There are 11 residues in the CDR3. CDR3 nucleotides: TGCGCCAGCACTAGGGGCACTGAAGCTTTCTTT. Translating it yields CASTRGTEAFF.

CDR3 protein: CASSLGTGHMEFF. For the CDR3, the DNA is TGTGCCAGCAGTTTAGGGACCGGCCATATGGAGTTCTTC. V is TRBV6-1 and J is TRBJ2-1; D could derive from TRBD1 or TRBD2 (5 bases each). The CDR3 is 13 residues long. Trimming pared 5 bases from V and 14 bases from J, leaving 19 bases between. Germline lookup yields CDR1 MNHNS and CDR2 SASEGT.

The chain is built from TRBV19 and TRBJ1-1; D perhaps matches TRBD1 (6 bases). V was clipped by 7 bases and J by 6 bases, with 9 bases between them. The CDR3 loop spans 11 amino acids. Looked up from germline, CDR1 is LNHDA and CDR2 is SQIVND (reference sequence). The CDR3 sequence is CASIWGPEAFF. CDR3 nucleotides: TGTGCCAGTATCTGGGGGCCTGAAGCTTTCTTT.

The gene calls are TRBV19 and TRBJ1-1; 8 bases align to TRBD1. V was pared by 1 base and J by 1 base, with 2 bases of the junction left unmatched. CDR1 and CDR2 from the germline V gene are LNHDA and SQIVND (reference sequence). This CDR3 is built from 15 residues. The CDR3 sequence: CASSIGQGPNTEAFF. The CDR3 nucleotides are TGTGCCAGTAGTATAGGACAGGGGCCGAACACTGAAGCTTTCTTT.

CDR3 sequence (DNA): TGCAGCGTTGAAGGGCGGGACACCTACAATGAGCAGTTCTTC. Its translation: CSVEGRDTYNEQFF. This chain joins TRBV29-1 and TRBJ2-1; the D gene could be TRBD1 or TRBD2 (6 bases each). Germline loops: CDR1 SQVTM, CDR2 ANQGSEA. V was pared by 1 base and J by 2 bases, with 9 bases between. The CDR3 extends over 14 amino acids.

The chain couples TRBV18 to TRBJ2-3; D call uncertain. Germline V lookup: CDR1 KGHSH, CDR2 LQKENI. This CDR3 is 14 amino acids long. V lost 0 bases and J lost 4, with 8 bases in between. The CDR3, as DNA: TGTGCCAGCTCACCACCAGAAGGATCAGATACGCAGTATTTT. Protein product: CASSPPEGSDTQYF.

This clone was seen more than once but under ten times. The chain links TRBV30 to TRBJ2-5; tentatively, D is TRBD2 (6 bases). V shed 0 bases and J shed 1 base, with 15 bases lying between them. Germline lookup yields CDR1 GTSNPN and CDR2 SVGIG (reference sequence). The CDR3 length is 16 residues. The CDR3 spells CAWSVLGRTIQETQYF. In DNA, the CDR3 is TGTGCCTGGAGTGTCTTAGGCCGGACTATCCAAGAGACCCAGTACTTC.

This clone was seen more than once but under ten times. The rearrangement joins TRBV6-4 to TRBJ2-3; possibly TRBD1 or TRBD2 for D (5 bases each). This CDR3 spans 13 amino acids. The V and J ends lost 4 bases and 5 bases respectively, with 10 bases between them. CDR1 is MRHNA and CDR2 is SNTAGT in the germline V gene. CDR3 sequence (DNA): TGTGCCAGCAGTGTGGGACGTAAAGATACGCAGTATTTT. Protein product: CASSVGRKDTQYF.

V usage is TRBV2 and J usage is TRBJ1-5; tentative D call: TRBD1 (5 bases). V was clipped by 6 bases and J by 7 bases, with 19 bases between them. CDR3 size: 15 residues. In germline, CDR1 is SNHLY, CDR2 FYNNEI. DNA of the CDR3: TGTGCCAGCAGCCCGGTCGGGGGGAGGAACCAGCCCCAGCATTTT. It encodes CASSPVGGRNQPQHF.